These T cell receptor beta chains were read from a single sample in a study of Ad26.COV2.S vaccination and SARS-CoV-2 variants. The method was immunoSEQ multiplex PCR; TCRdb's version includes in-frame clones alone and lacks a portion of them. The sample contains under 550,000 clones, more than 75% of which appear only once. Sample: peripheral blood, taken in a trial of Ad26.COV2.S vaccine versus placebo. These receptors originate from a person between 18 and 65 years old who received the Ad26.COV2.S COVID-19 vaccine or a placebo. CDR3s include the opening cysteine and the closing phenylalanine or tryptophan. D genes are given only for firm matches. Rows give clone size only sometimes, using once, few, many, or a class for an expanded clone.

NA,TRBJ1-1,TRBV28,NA,TGTGCCAGCAGCCCAGTCAGGGCAAGGAACACTGAAGCTTTCTTT,CASSPVRARNTEAFF
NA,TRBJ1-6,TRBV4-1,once,TGCGCCAGCAGCCTCGGACTGCCGGGTAATTCACCCCTCCACTTT,CASSLGLPGNSPLHF
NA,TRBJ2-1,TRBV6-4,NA,TGTGCCAGCAGTGACTCGATAGGCGGGTCTGAGCAGTTCTTC,CASSDSIGGSEQFF
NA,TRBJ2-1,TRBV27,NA,TGTGCCAGCAGTTTATCAGCCTATTACAAGCAGTTCTTC,CASSLSAYYKQFF
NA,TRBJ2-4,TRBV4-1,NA,TGCGCCAGCAGCCAGCTCGGGTTGGTCAAAAACATTCAGTACTTC,CASSQLGLVKNIQYF
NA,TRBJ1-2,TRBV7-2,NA,TGTGCCAGCAGTCTTAGTGAAATGGCCTATGGCTACACCTTC,CASSLSEMAYGYTF
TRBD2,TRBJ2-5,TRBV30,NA,TGTGCCTGGAGTCGCGGGGGGAGGGAGACCCAGTACTTC,CAWSRGGRETQYF
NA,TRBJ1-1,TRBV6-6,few,TGTGCCAGCAGTTTTGGGACTGAAGCTTTCTTT,CASSFGTEAFF
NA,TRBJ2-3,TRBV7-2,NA,TGTGCCAGCAGCCCTTTCTTAGGGGGGGCCGGAGATACGCAGTATTTT,CASSPFLGGAGDTQYF
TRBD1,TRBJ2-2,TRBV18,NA,TGTGCCAGCTCCCGGGACAGAAACACCGGGGAGCTGTTTTTT,CASSRDRNTGELFF
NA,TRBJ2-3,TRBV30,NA,TGTGCCTGGAGTATGGGAGATACGCAGTATTTT,CAWSMGDTQYF
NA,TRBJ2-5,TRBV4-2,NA,TGTGCCAGCAGCCGAGCCTCCCGGGGAAGAGAGACCCAGTACTTC,CASSRASRGRETQYF
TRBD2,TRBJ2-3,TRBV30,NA,TGTGCCTGGGCACTAGCGGGGGACACAGATACGCAGTATTTT,CAWALAGDTDTQYF
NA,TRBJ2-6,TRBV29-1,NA,TGCAGCGTTTCGGAAATCCCTGGGGCCAACGTCCTGACTTTC,CSVSEIPGANVLTF
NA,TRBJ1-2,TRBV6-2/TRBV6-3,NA,TGTGCCAGCAGTTACTCGAGCGCGCGGGAGGCTAACTATGGCTACACCTTC,CASSYSSAREANYGYTF
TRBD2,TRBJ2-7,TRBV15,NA,TGTGCCACCAGCAGAGATCTTGGTAGCGGGAACGAGCAGTACTTC,CATSRDLGSGNEQYF
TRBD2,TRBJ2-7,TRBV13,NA,TGTGCCAGCAGCTACGGACTAGCGGGGAACGAGCAGTACTTC,CASSYGLAGNEQYF
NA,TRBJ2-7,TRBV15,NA,TGTGCCACCAGCAGAGGATCCCCCTACGAGCAGTACTTC,CATSRGSPYEQYF
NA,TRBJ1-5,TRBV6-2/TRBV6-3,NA,TGTGCCAGCAGCCCATCTTATCAGCCCCAGCATTTT,CASSPSYQPQHF